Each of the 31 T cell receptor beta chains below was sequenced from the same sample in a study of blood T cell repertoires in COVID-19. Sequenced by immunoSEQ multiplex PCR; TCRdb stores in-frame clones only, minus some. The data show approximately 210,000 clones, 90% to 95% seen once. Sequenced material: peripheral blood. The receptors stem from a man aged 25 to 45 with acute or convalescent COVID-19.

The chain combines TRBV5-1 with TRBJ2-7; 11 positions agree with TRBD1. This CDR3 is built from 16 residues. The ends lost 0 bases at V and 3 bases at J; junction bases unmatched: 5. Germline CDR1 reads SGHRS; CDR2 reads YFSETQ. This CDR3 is CASSLAAGTGGYEQYF. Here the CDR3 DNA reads TGCGCCAGCAGCTTGGCCGCCGGGACAGGGGGCTACGAGCAGTACTTC. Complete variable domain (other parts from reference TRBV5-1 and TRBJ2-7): KAGVTQTPRYLIKTRGQQVTLSCSPISGHRSVSWYQQTPGQGLQFLFEYFSETQRNKGNFPGRFSGRQFSNSRSEMNVSTLELGDSALYLCASSLAAGTGGYEQYFGPGTRLTVT.

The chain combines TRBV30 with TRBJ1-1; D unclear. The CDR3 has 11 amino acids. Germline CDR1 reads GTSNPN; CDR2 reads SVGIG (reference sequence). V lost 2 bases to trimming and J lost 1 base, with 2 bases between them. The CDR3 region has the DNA TGTGCCTGGAGTCGGAACACTGAAGCTTTCTTT. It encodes CAWSRNTEAFF.

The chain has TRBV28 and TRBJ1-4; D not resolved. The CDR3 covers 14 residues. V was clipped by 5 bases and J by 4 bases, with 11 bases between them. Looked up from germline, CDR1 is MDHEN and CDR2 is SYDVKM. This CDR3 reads CASSPRGYNEKLFF. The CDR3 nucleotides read TGTGCCAGCAGTCCCCGGGGTTATAATGAAAAACTGTTTTTT.

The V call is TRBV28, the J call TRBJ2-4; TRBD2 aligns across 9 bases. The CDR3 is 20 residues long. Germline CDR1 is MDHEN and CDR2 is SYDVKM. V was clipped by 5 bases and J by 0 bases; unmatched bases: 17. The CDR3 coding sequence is TGTGCCAGCAGTCCCCCCCTAGGTAGCGGGGGACTTTTAGCCAAAAACATTCAGTACTTC. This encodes CASSPPLGSGGLLAKNIQYF.

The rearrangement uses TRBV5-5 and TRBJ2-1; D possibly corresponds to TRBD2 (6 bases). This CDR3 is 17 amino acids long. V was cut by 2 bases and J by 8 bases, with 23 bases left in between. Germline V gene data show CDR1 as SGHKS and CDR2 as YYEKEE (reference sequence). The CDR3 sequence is CASSFQFVIAELDEQFF. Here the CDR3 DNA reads TGTGCCAGCAGCTTCCAATTTGTTATAGCGGAGTTGGATGAGCAGTTCTTC.

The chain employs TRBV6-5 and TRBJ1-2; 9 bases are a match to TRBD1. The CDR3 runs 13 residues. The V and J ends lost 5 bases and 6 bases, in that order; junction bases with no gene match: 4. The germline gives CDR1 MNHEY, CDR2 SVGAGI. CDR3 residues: CASSIYRGHGYTF. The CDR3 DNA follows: TGTGCCAGCAGTATTTACAGGGGGCATGGCTACACCTTC.

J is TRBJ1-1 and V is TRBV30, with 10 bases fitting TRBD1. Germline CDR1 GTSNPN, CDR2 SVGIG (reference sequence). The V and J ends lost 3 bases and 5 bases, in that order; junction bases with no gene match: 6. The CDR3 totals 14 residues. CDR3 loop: CAWSASDRGTEAFF. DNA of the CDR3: TGTGCCTGGAGCGCCTCGGACAGGGGGACTGAAGCTTTCTTT.

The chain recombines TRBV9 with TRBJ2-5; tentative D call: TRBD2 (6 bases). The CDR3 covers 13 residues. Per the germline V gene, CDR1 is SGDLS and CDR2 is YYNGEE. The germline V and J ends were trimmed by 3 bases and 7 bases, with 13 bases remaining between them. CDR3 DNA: TGTGCCAGCAGCGCAAGACTAGACGGGACCCAGTACTTC. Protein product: CASSARLDGTQYF.

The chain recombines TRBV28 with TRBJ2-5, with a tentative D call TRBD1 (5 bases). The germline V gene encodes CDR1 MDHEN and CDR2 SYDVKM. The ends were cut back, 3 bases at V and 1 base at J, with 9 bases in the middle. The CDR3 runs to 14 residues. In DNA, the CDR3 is TGTGCCAGCAGTTTTGACAGAACCCAAGAGACCCAGTACTTC. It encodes CASSFDRTQETQYF.

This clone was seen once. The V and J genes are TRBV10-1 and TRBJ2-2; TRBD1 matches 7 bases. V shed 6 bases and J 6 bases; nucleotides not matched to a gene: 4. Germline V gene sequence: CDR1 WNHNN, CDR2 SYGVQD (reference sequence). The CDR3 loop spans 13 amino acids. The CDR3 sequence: CASRQGWAGELFF. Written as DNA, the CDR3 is TGCGCCAGCAGACAGGGGTGGGCCGGGGAGCTGTTTTTT.

CDR3 amino acids: CASSAFITSGRTDEQFF. CDR3 nucleotide sequence: TGTGCCAGCAGCGCCTTCATAACTAGCGGGAGAACTGATGAGCAGTTCTTC. The chain carries TRBV9 and TRBJ2-1, with 11 bases identical to TRBD2. Trimming removed 3 bases from V and 8 bases from J; junction bases left unmatched: 13. The CDR3 is 17 amino acids. Germline CDR1 and CDR2: SGDLS and YYNGEE.

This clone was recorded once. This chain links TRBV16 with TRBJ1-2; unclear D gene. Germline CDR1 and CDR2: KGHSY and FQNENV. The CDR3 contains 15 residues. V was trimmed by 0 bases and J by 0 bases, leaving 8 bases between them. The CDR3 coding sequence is TGTGCCAGCAGCCAATCGGTACAGCCTAACTATGGCTACACCTTC. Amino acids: CASSQSVQPNYGYTF.

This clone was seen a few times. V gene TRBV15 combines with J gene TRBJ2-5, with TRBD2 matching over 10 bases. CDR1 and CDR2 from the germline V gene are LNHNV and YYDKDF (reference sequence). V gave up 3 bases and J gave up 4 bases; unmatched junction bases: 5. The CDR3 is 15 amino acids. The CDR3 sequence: CATSRSAGGGETQYF. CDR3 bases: TGTGCCACCAGCAGGTCAGCGGGAGGGGGAGAGACCCAGTACTTC.

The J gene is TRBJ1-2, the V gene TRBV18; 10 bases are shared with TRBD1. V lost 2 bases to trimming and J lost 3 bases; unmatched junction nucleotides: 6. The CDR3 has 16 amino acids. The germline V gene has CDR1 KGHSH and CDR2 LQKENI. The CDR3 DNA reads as TGTGCCAGCTCACCAACGTCGACAGGGGGCCACTATGGCTACACCTTC. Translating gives CASSPTSTGGHYGYTF. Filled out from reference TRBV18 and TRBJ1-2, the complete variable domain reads NAGVMQNPRHLVRRRGQEARLRCSPMKGHSHVYWYRQLPEEGLKFMVYLQKENIIDESGMPKERFSAEFPKEGPSILRIQQVVRGDSAAYFCASSPTSTGGHYGYTFGSGTRLTVV.

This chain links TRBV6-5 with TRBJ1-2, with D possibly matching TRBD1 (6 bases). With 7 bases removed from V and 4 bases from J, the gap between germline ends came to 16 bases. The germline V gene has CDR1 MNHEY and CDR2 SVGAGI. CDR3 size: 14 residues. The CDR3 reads CASTPGGLIYGYTF. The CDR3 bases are TGTGCCAGCACCCCCGGGGGGCTAATCTATGGCTACACCTTC.

Here the CDR3 DNA reads TGCGCCAGCAGCCAAACACTAGCGGGGGAGATGAATGAGCAGTTCTTC. Its protein product is CASSQTLAGEMNEQFF. The chain combines TRBV4-1 with TRBJ2-1; TRBD2 matches 11 bases. CDR3 length equals 16 residues. Germline CDR1 and CDR2: MGHRA and YSYEKL. The trim removed 2 bases at V and 7 bases at J, leaving 7 bases unmatched.

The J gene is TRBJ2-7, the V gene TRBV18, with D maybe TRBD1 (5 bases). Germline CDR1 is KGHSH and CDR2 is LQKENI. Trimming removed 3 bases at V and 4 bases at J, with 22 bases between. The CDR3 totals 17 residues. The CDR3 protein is CASSPPDPRVRRYEQYF. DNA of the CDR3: TGTGCCAGCTCACCCCCCGATCCCAGGGTACGAAGGTACGAGCAGTACTTC.

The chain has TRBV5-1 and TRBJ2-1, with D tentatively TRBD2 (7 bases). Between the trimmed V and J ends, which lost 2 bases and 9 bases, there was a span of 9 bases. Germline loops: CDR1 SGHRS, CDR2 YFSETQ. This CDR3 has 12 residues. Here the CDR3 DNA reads TGCGCCAGCAGCTTTCGGGGGGCTGAGCAGTTCTTC. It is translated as CASSFRGAEQFF.

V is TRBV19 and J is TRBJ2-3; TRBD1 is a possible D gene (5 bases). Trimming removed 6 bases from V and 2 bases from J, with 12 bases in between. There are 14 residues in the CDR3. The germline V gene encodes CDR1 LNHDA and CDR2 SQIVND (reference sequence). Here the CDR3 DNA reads TGTGCCAGTAGCGTACAGGAGTTCACAGATACGCAGTATTTT. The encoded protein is CASSVQEFTDTQYF.

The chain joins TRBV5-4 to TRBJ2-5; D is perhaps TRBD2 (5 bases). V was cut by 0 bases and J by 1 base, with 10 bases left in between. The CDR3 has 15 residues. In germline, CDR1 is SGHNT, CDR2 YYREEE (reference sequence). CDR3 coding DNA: TGTGCCAGCAGCTTGGGCTCCAGCGGCCAAGAGACCCAGTACTTC. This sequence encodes CASSLGSSGQETQYF.

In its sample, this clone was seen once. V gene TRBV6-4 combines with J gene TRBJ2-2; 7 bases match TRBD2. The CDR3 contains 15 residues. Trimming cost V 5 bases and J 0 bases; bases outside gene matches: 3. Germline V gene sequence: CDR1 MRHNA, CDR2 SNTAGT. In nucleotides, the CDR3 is TGTGCCAGCAGTCGGGGGGACCCGAACACCGGGGAGCTGTTTTTT. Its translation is CASSRGDPNTGELFF.

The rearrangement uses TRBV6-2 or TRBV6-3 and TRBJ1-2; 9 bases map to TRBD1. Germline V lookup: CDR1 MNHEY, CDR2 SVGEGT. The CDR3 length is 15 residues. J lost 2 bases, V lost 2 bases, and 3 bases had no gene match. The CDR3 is CASSYPGTGNYGYTF. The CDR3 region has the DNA TGTGCCAGCAGTTACCCCGGGACAGGGAACTATGGCTACACCTTC.

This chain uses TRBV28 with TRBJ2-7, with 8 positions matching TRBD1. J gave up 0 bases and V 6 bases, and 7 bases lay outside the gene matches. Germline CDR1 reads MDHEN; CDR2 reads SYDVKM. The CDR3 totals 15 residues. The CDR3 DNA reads TGTGCCAGCAGCCCTCTCACAGGGGGCTCCTACGAGCAGTACTTC. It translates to CASSPLTGGSYEQYF.

The CDR3 here is CASSPQRTGGIDEQYF. The CDR3 DNA reads as TGTGCCAGCTCACCTCAACGGACAGGGGGGATTGACGAGCAGTACTTC. V and J are TRBV18 and TRBJ2-7, with 10 nucleotides matching TRBD1. This CDR3 has 16 residues. J gave up 5 bases and V 3 bases, and 10 bases lay outside the gene matches. The germline V gene has CDR1 KGHSH and CDR2 LQKENI.

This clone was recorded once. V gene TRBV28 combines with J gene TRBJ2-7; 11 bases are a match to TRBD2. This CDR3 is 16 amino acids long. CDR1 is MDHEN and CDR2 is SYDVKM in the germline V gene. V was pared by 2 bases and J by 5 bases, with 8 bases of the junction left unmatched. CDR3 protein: CASSLPSSGRRNEQYF. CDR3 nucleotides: TGTGCCAGCAGTTTACCATCTAGCGGGAGGCGCAACGAGCAGTACTTC.

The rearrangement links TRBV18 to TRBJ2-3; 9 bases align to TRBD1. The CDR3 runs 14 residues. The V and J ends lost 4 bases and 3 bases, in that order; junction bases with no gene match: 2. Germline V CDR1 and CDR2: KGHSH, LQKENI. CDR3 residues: CASSLDRGTDTQYF. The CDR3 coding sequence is TGTGCCAGCTCACTAGACAGGGGGACAGATACGCAGTATTTT.

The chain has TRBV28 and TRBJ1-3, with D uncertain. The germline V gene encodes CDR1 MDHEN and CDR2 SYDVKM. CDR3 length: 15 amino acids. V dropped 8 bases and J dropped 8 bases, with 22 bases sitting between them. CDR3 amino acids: CASGLNRPSLDTIYF. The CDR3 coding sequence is TGTGCCAGCGGCTTAAATAGGCCCTCGCTAGACACCATATATTTT.

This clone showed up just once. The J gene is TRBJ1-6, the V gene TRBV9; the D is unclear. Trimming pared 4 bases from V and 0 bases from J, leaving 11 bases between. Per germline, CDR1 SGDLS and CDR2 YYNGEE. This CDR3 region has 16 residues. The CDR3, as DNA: TGTGCCAGCAGCACCAATCCGAGCTCCTATAATTCACCCCTCCACTTT. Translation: CASSTNPSSYNSPLHF.

The CDR3 DNA follows: TGTGCCAGCAGTTTCGGGGCGGGACGGGGCAGGTTAGATGAGCAGTTCTTC. It yields the protein CASSFGAGRGRLDEQFF. The chain links TRBV28 to TRBJ2-1; possibly TRBD2 for D (6 bases). This CDR3 spans 17 amino acids. Germline V gene sequence: CDR1 MDHEN, CDR2 SYDVKM. V was pared by 3 bases and J by 8 bases, with 23 bases between.

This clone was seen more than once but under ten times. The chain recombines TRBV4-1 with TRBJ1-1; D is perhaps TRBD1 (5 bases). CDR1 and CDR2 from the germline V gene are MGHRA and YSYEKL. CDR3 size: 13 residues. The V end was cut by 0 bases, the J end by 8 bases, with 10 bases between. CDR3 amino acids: CASSQETGLEAFF. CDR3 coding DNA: TGCGCCAGCAGCCAAGAAACAGGCCTAGAAGCTTTCTTT.

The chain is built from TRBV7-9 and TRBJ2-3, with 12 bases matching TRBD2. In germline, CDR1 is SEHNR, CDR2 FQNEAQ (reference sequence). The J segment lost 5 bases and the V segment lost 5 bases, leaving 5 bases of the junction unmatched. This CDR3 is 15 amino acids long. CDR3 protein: CASSHKGLAGDTQYF. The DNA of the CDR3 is TGTGCCAGCAGCCATAAGGGACTAGCGGGAGATACGCAGTATTTT. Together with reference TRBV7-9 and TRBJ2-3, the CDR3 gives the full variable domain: DTGVSQNPRHKITKRGQNVTFRCDPISEHNRLYWYRQTLGQGPEFLTYFQNEAQLEKSRLLSDRFSAERPKGSFSTLEIQRTEQGDSAMYLCASSHKGLAGDTQYFGPGTRLTVL.